The 8 T cell receptor beta chains given below trace back to one sample, sequenced in a study of glioma-infiltrating T cells after dendritic cell vaccination. This sample's time point: after dendritic cell vaccination, including at tumor progression/relapse. Assay used: immunoSEQ multiplex PCR; TCRdb lists only in-frame clones, some missing. This sample has under 130,000 clones, with 90% found just once. The sample in question was blood, obtained after dendritic cell vaccination. These TCRs come from a human donor with glioblastoma.

The chain recombines TRBV6-1 with TRBJ2-7, with 7 bases that match TRBD1. This CDR3 has 13 residues. Germline loops: CDR1 MNHNS, CDR2 SASEGT. V was clipped by 0 bases and J by 4 bases; unmatched bases: 0. CDR3 sequence reads: CASSEARGYEQYF. The DNA of the CDR3 is TGTGCCAGCAGTGAAGCCAGGGGGTACGAGCAGTACTTC.

The chain employs TRBV7-9 and TRBJ1-1; 9 bases are a match to TRBD1. This CDR3 is 17 amino acids long. The V gene end was trimmed by 3 bases and the J gene end by 1 base; junction bases not matched to a gene: 9. Per the germline V gene, CDR1 is SEHNR and CDR2 is FQNEAQ (reference sequence). DNA for the CDR3: TGTGCCAGCAGCTTTACCGGGACAGGGAAGGGGAACACTGAAGCTTTCTTT. It is translated as CASSFTGTGKGNTEAFF. The complete variable domain, with remaining parts taken from reference TRBV7-9 and TRBJ1-1, reads DTGVSQNPRHKITKRGQNVTFRCDPISEHNRLYWYRQTLGQGPEFLTYFQNEAQLEKSRLLSDRFSAERPKGSFSTLEIQRTEQGDSAMYLCASSFTGTGKGNTEAFFGQGTRLTVV.

The chain uses TRBV5-1 and TRBJ1-6; TRBD1 might be the D (5 bases). Looked up from germline, CDR1 is SGHRS and CDR2 is YFSETQ. The CDR3 is made up of 14 amino acids. CDR3 DNA: TGCGCAGCGGGGGGGACCGGTTTAGATTCACCCCTCCACTTT. It yields the protein CAAGGTGLDSPLHF.

As regards this clone: The identical CDR3 is also encoded by other nucleotide sequences in the sample. The V call is TRBV27, the J call TRBJ1-1; D not certain. Germline V CDR1 and CDR2: MNHEY, SMNVEV (reference sequence). The V gene lost 5 bases and the J gene lost 1 base, with 8 bases spanning the gap. This CDR3 region has 13 residues. The CDR3 reads CASSRRGNTEAFF. The CDR3 coding sequence is TGTGCCAGCAGTCGACGGGGGAACACTGAAGCTTTCTTT.

In DNA, the CDR3 is TGTGCCAGCAGCGTAGCCACAGGGGAAGTCTACGAGCAGTACTTC. Protein product: CASSVATGEVYEQYF. The chain uses TRBV9 and TRBJ2-7; 7 nucleotides agree with TRBD1. After removal of 0 bases from V and 3 bases from J, the junction contained 6 bases not matched to a gene. There are 15 residues in the CDR3. Germline loops: CDR1 SGDLS, CDR2 YYNGEE.

This clone was detected only once. The chain joins TRBV2 to TRBJ1-3; possible D gene TRBD1, 6 bases. CDR1 is SNHLY, CDR2 FYNNEI, per germline. The CDR3 totals 18 residues. V was cut by 0 bases and J by 9 bases, with 24 bases left in between. CDR3 region: CASSEAGPGGARRGTIYF. CDR3 sequence (DNA): TGTGCCAGCAGTGAAGCCGGGCCGGGGGGCGCCCGTCGGGGCACCATATATTTT.

V is TRBV5-1 and J is TRBJ2-1; 9 nucleotides align to TRBD1. After removal of 6 bases from V and 3 bases from J, the junction contained 10 bases not matched to a gene. CDR1 and CDR2 from the germline V gene are SGHRS and YFSETQ. The CDR3 loop spans 16 amino acids. The CDR3 loop is CASNTNRGQVYNEQFF. The CDR3 DNA is TGCGCCAGCAACACTAACAGGGGGCAAGTCTACAATGAGCAGTTCTTC.

This sequence joins TRBV29-1 and TRBJ2-7, with a tentative D call TRBD1 (6 bases). The V end lost 0 bases, the J end lost 1 base, and 10 bases lay between the germline ends. This CDR3 contains 14 residues. CDR1 and CDR2 from the germline V gene are SQVTM and ANQGSEA. CDR3 sequence: CSVEEDSNSYEQYF. The CDR3 DNA follows: TGCAGCGTTGAAGAGGACAGTAATTCCTACGAGCAGTACTTC.